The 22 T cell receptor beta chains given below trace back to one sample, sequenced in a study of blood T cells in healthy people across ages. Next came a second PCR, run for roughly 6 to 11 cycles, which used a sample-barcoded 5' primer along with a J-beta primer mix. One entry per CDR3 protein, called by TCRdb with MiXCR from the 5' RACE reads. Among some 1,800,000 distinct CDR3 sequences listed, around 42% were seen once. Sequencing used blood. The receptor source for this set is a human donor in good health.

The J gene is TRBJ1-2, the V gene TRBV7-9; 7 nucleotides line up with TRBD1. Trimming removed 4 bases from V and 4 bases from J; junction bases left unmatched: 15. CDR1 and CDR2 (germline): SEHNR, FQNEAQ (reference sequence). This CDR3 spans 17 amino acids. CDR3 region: CASSSMLMEGAGYGYTF. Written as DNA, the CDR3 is TGTGCCAGCAGCTCCATGCTTATGGAGGGGGCTGGCTATGGCTACACCTTC.

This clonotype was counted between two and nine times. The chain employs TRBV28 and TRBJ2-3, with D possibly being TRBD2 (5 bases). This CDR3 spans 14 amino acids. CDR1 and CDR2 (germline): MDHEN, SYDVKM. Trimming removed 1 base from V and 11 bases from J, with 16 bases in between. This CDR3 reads CASSLLSGGRKQYF. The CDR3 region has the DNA TGTGCCAGCAGTTTATTGTCCGGAGGTAGGAAGCAGTATTTT.

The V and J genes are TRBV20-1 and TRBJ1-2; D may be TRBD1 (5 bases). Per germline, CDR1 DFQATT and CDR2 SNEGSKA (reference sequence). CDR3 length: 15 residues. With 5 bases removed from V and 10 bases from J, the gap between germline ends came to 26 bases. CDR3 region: CSAPVSGGGEEDYTF. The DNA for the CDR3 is TGCAGTGCTCCCGTGTCGGGGGGAGGGGAAGAGGACTACACCTTC.

The CDR3 protein is CASSLAWGGQEAQYF. The CDR3, as DNA: TGTGCCAGCAGCTTGGCCTGGGGCGGCCAGGAGGCCCAGTACTTC. V and J are TRBV5-5 and TRBJ2-5; D could derive from TRBD1 or TRBD2 (5 bases each). This CDR3 has 15 residues. Trimming stripped 0 bases from V and 9 bases from J, with 18 bases between. The germline gives CDR1 SGHKS, CDR2 YYEKEE (reference sequence).

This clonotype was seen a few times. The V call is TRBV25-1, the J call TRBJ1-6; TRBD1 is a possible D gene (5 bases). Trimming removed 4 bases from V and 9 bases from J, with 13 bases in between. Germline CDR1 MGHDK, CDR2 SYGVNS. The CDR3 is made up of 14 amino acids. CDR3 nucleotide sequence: TGTGCCAGCAGTGCTAAGGAAACAGGTTCACCCCTCCACTTT. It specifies CASSAKETGSPLHF.

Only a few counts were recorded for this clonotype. For the CDR3, the DNA is TGTGCCAGCAGCCTGCTGACTAGCGGGGGTTCAGATACGCAGTATTTT. It specifies CASSLLTSGGSDTQYF. The rearrangement links TRBV14 to TRBJ2-3, with 12 nucleotides matching TRBD2. The CDR3 is 16 amino acids. Germline V gene data show CDR1 as SGHDN and CDR2 as FVKESK. V gave up 4 bases and J gave up 4 bases; unmatched junction bases: 6.

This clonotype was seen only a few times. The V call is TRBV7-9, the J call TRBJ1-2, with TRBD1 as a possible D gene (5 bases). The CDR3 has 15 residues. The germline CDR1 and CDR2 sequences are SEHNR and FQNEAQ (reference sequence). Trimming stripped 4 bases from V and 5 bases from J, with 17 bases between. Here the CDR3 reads CASSSESMDNYGYTF. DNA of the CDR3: TGTGCCAGCAGCTCCGAATCCATGGACAATTATGGCTACACCTTC.

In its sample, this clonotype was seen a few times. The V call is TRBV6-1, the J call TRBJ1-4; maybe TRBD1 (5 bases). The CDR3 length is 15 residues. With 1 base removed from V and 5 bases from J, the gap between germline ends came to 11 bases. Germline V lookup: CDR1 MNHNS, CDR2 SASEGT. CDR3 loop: CASSEGRAGNEKLFF. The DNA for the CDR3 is TGTGCCAGCAGTGAAGGGAGGGCAGGGAATGAAAAACTGTTTTTT.

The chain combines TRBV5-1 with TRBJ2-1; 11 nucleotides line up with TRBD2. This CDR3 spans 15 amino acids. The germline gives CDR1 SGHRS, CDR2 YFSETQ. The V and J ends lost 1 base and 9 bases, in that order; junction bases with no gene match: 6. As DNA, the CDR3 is TGCGCCAGCAGCTTGTTAACTAGCGGGGGTCGTGAGCAGTTCTTC. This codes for CASSLLTSGGREQFF.

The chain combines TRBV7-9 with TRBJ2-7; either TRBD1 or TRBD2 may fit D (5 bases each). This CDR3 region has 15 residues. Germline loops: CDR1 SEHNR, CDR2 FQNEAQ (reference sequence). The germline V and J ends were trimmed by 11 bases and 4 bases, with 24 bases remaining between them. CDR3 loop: CASVGQGVFGYEQYF. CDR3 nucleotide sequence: TGTGCCTCTGTGGGGCAGGGAGTTTTTGGGTACGAGCAGTACTTC.

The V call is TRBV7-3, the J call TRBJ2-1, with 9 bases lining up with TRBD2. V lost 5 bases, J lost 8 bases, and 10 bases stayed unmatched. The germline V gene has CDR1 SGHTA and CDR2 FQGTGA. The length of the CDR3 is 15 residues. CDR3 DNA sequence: TGTGCCAGCAGCCCCGCGGCGGGGGGGTACCATGAGCAGTTCTTC. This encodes CASSPAAGGYHEQFF.

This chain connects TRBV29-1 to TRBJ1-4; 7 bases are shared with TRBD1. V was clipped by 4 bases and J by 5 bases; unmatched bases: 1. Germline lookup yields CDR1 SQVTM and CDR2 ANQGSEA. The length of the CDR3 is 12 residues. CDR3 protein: CSVGRGNEKLFF. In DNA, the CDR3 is TGCAGCGTTGGCAGGGGGAATGAAAAACTGTTTTTT.

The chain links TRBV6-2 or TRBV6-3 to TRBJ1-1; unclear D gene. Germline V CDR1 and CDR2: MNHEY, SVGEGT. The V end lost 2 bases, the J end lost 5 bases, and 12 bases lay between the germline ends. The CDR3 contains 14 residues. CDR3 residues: CASSYIGMGTEAFF. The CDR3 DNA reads TGTGCCAGCAGTTACATAGGGATGGGGACTGAAGCTTTCTTT.

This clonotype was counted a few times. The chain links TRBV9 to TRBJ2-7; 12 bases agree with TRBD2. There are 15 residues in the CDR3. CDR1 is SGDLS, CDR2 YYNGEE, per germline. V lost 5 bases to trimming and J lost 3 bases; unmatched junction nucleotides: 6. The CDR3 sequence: CASSSQGLAGYEQYF. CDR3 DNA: TGTGCCAGCAGTAGTCAGGGACTAGCGGGCTACGAGCAGTACTTC.

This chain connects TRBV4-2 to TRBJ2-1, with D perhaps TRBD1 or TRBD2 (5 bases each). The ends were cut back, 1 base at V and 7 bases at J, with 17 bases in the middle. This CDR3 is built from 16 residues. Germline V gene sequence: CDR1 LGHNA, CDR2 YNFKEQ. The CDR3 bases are TGTGCCAGCAGCCAAGTAGCGACCAATAGGGGTAATGAGCAGTTCTTC. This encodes CASSQVATNRGNEQFF.

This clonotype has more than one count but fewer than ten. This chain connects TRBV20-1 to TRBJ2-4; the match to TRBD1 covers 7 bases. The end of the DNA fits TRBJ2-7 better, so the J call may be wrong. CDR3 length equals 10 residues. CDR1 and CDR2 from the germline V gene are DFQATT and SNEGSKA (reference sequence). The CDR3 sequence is CSAYRGEQYF. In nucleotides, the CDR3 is TGCAGTGCTTACAGGGGCGAGCAGTACTTC.

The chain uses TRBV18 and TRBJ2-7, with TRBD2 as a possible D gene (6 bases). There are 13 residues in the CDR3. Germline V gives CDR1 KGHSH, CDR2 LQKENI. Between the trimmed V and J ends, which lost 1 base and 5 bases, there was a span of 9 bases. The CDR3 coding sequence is TGTGCCAGCTCACCACTCGGGACTCACGAGCAGTACTTC. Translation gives CASSPLGTHEQYF.

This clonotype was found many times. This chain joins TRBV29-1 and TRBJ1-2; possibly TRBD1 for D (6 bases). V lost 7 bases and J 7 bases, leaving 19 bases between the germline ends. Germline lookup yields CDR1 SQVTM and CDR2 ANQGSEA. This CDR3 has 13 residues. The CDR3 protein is CSGRLSGESGYTF. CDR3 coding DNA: TGCAGCGGACGCTTGTCAGGGGAGTCTGGCTACACCTTC. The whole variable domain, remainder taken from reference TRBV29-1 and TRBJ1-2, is SAVISQKPSRDICQRGTSLTIQCQVDSQVTMMFWYRQQPGQSLTLIATANQGSEATYESGFVIDKFPISRPNLTFSTLTVSNMSPEDSSIYLCSGRLSGESGYTFGSGTRLTVV.

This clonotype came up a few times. Written as DNA, the CDR3 is TGCAGCGTTGGGCAGACTCTTAACACTGAAGCTTTCTTT. Amino acids: CSVGQTLNTEAFF. The V and J genes are TRBV29-1 and TRBJ1-1; D uncertain. This CDR3 has 13 residues. Germline CDR1 is SQVTM and CDR2 is ANQGSEA. V was trimmed by 4 bases and J by 2 bases, leaving 11 bases between them.

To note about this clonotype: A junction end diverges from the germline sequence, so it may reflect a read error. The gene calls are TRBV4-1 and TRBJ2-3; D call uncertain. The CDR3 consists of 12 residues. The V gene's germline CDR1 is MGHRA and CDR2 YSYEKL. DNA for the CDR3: TGCGCCAGCAGCCGTCGTGAAGATATGCAGTATTTT. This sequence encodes CASSRREDMQYF.

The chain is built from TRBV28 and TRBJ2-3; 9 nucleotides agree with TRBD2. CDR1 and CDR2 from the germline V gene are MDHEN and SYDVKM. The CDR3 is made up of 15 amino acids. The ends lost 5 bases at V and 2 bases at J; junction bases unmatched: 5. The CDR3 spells CASSKAGGNTDTQYF. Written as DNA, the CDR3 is TGTGCCAGCAGTAAAGCGGGAGGTAACACAGATACGCAGTATTTT.

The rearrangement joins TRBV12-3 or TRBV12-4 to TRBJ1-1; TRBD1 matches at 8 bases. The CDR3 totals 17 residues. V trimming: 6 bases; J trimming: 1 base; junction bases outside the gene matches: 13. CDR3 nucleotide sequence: TGTGCCAGCAGAACCGACAGGGGCCTGAAGACGAACACTGAAGCTTTCTTT. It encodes CASRTDRGLKTNTEAFF.